This entry concerns a single T cell receptor (beta chain). The data derive from a study of Tregs in tolerant kidney transplant recipients. V was clipped by 7 bases and J by 4 bases, with 13 bases between them. Germline V CDR1 and CDR2: LNHDA, SQIVND (reference sequence). The CDR3 extends over 13 amino acids. Unstimulated regulatory T cells (CD4+CD25+CD127-), CD4+CD25- non-regulatory cells, CD4 and CD8 cells were FACS-sorted from thawed PBMCs. Clones were read by immunoSEQ multiplex PCR, and TCRdb kept only the in-frame ones, dropping some. Of over 50,000 clones detected, around 85% appear once; the ten largest clones hold 2.1%.

The receptor's source is a human donor who received a combined kidney and bone marrow transplant. The sample here was Tregs from blood, taken before the transplant. The V call is TRBV19, the J call TRBJ1-1; D gene ambiguous. The DNA for the CDR3 is TGTGCCAGTACCCCATCCGGCGGCACTGAAGCTTTCTTT. The encoded protein is CASTPSGGTEAFF. The whole variable domain, remainder taken from reference TRBV19 and TRBJ1-1, is DGGITQSPKYLFRKEGQNVTLSCEQNLNHDAMYWYRQDPGQGLRLIYYSQIVNDFQKGDIAEGYSVSREKKESFPLTVTSAQKNPTAFYLCASTPSGGTEAFFGQGTRLTVV.